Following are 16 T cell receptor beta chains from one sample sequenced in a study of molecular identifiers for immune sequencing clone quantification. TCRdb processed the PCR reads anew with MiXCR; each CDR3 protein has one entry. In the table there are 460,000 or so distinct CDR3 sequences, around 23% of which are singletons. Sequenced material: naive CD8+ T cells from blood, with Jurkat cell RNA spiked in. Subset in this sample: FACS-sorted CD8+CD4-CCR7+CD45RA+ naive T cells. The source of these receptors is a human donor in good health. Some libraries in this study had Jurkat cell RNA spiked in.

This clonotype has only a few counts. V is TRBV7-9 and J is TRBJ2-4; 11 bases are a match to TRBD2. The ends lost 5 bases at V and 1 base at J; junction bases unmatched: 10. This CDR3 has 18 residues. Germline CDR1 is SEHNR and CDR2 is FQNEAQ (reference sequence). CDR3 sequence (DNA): TGTGCCAGCAGCCCGCTAGCGGGGGGCCTCCGGGCCAAAAACATTCAGTACTTC. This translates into CASSPLAGGLRAKNIQYF.

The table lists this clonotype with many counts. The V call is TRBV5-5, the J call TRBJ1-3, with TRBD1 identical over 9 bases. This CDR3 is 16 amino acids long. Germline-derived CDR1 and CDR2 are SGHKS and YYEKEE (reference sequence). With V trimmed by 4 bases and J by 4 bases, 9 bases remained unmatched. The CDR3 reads CASSRDRAASGNTIYF. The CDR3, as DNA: TGTGCCAGCAGCAGGGACAGGGCGGCGAGCGGAAACACCATATATTTT.

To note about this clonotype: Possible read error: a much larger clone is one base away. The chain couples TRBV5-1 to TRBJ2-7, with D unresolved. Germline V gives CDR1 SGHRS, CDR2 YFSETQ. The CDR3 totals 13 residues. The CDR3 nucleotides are TGCGCCGGCAGCTCCGTGGACTCCTACGAGCAGTACTTC. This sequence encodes CAGSSVDSYEQYF.

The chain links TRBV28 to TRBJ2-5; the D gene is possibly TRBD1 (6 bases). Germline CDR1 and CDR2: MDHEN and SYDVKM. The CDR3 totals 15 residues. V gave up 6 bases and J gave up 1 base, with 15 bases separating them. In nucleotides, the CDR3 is TGTGCCAGCAGCCCCAGAGGGGGTGGCCAAGAGACCCAGTACTTC. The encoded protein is CASSPRGGGQETQYF. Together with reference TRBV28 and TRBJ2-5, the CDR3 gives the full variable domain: DVKVTQSSRYLVKRTGEKVFLECVQDMDHENMFWYRQDPGLGLRLIYFSYDVKMKEKGDIPEGYSVSREKKERFSLILESASTNQTSMYLCASSPRGGGQETQYFGPGTRLLVL.

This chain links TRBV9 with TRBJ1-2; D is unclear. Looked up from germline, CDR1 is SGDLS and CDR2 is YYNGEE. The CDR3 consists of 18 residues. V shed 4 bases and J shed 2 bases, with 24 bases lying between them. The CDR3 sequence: CASSPWAPGSRLNYGYTF. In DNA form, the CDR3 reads TGTGCCAGCAGCCCCTGGGCCCCCGGGAGTAGATTGAACTATGGCTACACCTTC.

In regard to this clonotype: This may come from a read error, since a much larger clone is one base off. The CDR3 region is CATRDRANTGGLFF. For the CDR3, the DNA is TGTGCCACCCGGGACAGGGCGAACACCGGGGGGCTGTTTTTT. The V and J genes are TRBV2 and TRBJ2-2; 9 bases map to TRBD1. The CDR3 spans 14 residues. Germline CDR1 reads SNHLY; CDR2 reads FYNNEI.

CDR3 amino acids: CASSLGRGGSNSPLHF. The CDR3 DNA follows: TGTGCCAGCAGTTTAGGTAGGGGAGGGAGCAATTCACCCCTCCACTTT. V and J are TRBV28 and TRBJ1-6, with D tentatively TRBD1 (5 bases). Trimming took off 2 bases at V and 7 bases at J, with 15 bases between the two ends. The CDR3 has 16 amino acids. The germline CDR1 and CDR2 sequences are MDHEN and SYDVKM. The full variable domain, in which reference TRBV28 and TRBJ1-6 provide the parts outside the CDR3, is DVKVTQSSRYLVKRTGEKVFLECVQDMDHENMFWYRQDPGLGLRLIYFSYDVKMKEKGDIPEGYSVSREKKERFSLILESASTNQTSMYLCASSLGRGGSNSPLHFGNGTRLTVT.

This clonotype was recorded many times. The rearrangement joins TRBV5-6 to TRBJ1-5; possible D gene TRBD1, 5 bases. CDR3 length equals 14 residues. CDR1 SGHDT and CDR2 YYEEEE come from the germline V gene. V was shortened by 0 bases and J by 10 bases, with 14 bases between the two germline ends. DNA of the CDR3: TGTGCCAGCAGCTTGGGGAGGGGCCTTCAACCCCAGCATTTT. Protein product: CASSLGRGLQPQHF.

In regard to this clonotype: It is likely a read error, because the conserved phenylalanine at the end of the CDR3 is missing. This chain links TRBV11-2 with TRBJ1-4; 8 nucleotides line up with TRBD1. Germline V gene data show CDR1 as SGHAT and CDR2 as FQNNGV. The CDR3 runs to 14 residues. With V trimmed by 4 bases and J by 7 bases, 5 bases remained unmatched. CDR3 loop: CASSYPGGIEKLFS. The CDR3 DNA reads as TGTGCCAGCAGCTACCCAGGGGGCATTGAAAAACTGTTTTCT.

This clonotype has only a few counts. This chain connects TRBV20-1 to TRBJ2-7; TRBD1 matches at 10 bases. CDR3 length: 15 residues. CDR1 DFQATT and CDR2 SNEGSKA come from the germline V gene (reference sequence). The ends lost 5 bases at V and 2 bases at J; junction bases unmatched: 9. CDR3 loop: CSAFKTGQGAYEQYF. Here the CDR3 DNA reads TGCAGTGCTTTCAAAACCGGACAGGGGGCCTACGAGCAGTACTTC.

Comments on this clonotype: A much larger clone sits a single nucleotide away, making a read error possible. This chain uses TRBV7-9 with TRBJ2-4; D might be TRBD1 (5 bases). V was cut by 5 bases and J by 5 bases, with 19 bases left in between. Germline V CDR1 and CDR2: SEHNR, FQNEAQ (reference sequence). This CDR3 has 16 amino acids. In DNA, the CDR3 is TGTGCCAGCAGCCATCATCGTGAACAGGAAGAAAACATTCAGTACTTC. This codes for CASSHHREQEENIQYF.

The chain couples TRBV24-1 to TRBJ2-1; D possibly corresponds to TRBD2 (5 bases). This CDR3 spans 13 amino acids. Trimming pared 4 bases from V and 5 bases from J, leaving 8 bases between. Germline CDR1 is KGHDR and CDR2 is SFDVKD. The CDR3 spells CATSELENNEQFF. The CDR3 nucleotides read TGTGCCACCAGTGAACTAGAAAACAATGAGCAGTTCTTC.

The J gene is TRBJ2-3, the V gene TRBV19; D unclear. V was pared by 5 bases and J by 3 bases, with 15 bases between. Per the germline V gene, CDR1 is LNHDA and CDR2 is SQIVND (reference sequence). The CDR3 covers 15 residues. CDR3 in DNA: TGTGCCAGTAGTCTCGGCCAGCTCCGGACAGATACGCAGTATTTT. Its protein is CASSLGQLRTDTQYF.

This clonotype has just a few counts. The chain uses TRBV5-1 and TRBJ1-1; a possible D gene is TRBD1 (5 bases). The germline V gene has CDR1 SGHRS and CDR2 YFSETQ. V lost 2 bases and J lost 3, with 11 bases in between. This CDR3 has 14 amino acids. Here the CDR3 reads CASSFPGDYTEAFF. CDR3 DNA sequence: TGCGCCAGCAGCTTCCCGGGGGATTACACTGAAGCTTTCTTT. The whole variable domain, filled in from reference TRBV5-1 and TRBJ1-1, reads KAGVTQTPRYLIKTRGQQVTLSCSPISGHRSVSWYQQTPGQGLQFLFEYFSETQRNKGNFPGRFSGRQFSNSRSEMNVSTLELGDSALYLCASSFPGDYTEAFFGQGTRLTVV.

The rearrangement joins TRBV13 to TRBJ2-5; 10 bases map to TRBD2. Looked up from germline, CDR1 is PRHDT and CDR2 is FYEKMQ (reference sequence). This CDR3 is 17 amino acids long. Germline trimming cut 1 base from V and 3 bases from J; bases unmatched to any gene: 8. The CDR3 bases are TGTGCCAGCAGCTTAGCGGTAGGACTAGCGGAGAAAGAGACCCAGTACTTC. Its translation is CASSLAVGLAEKETQYF. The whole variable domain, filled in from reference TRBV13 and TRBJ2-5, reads AAGVIQSPRHLIKEKRETATLKCYPIPRHDTVYWYQQGPGQDPQFLISFYEKMQSDKGSIPDRFSAQQFSDYHSELNMSSLELGDSALYFCASSLAVGLAEKETQYFGPGTRLLVL.

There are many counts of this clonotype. The CDR3 loop is CASSLGAGGPADTQYF. The DNA of the CDR3 is TGTGCCAGCAGCTTAGGAGCGGGGGGGCCAGCAGATACGCAGTATTTT. V usage is TRBV7-9 and J usage is TRBJ2-3; 10 bases match TRBD2. The CDR3 runs to 16 residues. Per the germline V gene, CDR1 is SEHNR and CDR2 is FQNEAQ (reference sequence). The trim removed 1 base at V and 4 bases at J, leaving 5 bases unmatched.